This entry is about one T cell receptor (beta chain). The CDR3 runs to 13 residues. Per the authors' pipeline: Amplifying reference gene primers gave estimates of nucleated cell counts. Here immunoSEQ multiplex PCR was the method, and the copy in TCRdb shows in-frame clones only, minus some. V and J calls and clone size follow that table, whereas D and trimming were derived from the DNA. The table shows about 220,000 clones, with 80% to 90% occurring only once. The sample originates from a study of blood T cell repertoires in COVID-19. Study-wide background: The origin of the acute and convalescent COVID-19 samples was the United States, Italy and Spain. Sample material is recorded as cDNA or gDNA derived from T cells, B-cell-depleted T cells, or PBMCs.

This TCR derives from a woman aged 55-69 years who had recovered from COVID-19. Specimen: peripheral blood. The genes are TRBV21-1 and TRBJ1-2; the table's D call, TRBD1, was not checked against the DNA. TRBV21-1 is described as a pseudogene. The chain's CDR3 is CASSRARPYGYTF. CDR3 DNA sequence: TGTGCCAGCAGCAGGGCTCGGCCCTATGGCTACACCTTC.